This T cell receptor (beta chain) was sequenced during a study of molecular identifiers for immune sequencing clone quantification. Study-wide context: RNA from approximately 20,000 or 98,000 naive CD8 cells was split five ways in replicates, with four sequenced. Study-level points and caveats: Naive cells had under 1% of molecules in clones above 20 RNA copies, effectors over 99%. Spiked Jurkat TCR RNA equal to one cell could reportedly be picked out among 900,000 to 1,000,000 naive cells.

The CDR3 loop spans 15 amino acids. CDR1 is PRHDT and CDR2 is FYEKMQ in the germline V gene (reference sequence). As regards this clonotype: Its antigen is currently unknown. Mismatch with germline at one junction end may stem from a read error.

A CD8+CD4-CCR7+CD45RA+ phenotype served as the sorting definition for naive CD8 T cells. TCRdb used MiXCR to reprocess the PCR reads, holding one entry per CDR3 protein. The profile shows over 65,000 distinct CDR3 sequences, roughly 25% of them singletons. The rearrangement uses TRBV13 and TRBJ1-1; D gene ambiguous. Sequenced input: naive CD8+ T cells from blood, with Jurkat cell RNA spiked in. Subset in this sample: FACS-sorted CD8+CD4-CCR7+CD45RA+ naive T cells. The sequence was collected from a human donor in good health. Some libraries in this study had Jurkat cell RNA spiked in. The CDR3 coding sequence is TGTGTCAGCAGCTTAGGGTTCAGGTTGGGCACTGAAGCTTTCTTT. It specifies CVSSLGFRLGTEAFF.